Shown below are 17 T cell receptor beta chains from a single sample sequenced in a study of hypomethylating agent response in myelodysplastic syndrome. Method: immunoSEQ multiplex PCR; TCRdb's copy keeps in-frame clones and lacks some. This table has 1,200 or so clones, about 87% appearing once. The source material was bone marrow, sampled before or after starting hypomethylating agent treatment for myelodysplastic syndrome (not recorded which). The receptors shown here come from a human donor with myelodysplastic syndrome.

The rearrangement links TRBV6-1 to TRBJ1-2; D unresolved. The CDR3 has 14 residues. Trimming took off 5 bases at V and 0 bases at J, with 10 bases between the two ends. Germline CDR1 reads MNHNS; CDR2 reads SASEGT. CDR3 sequence reads: CASSPSLANYGYTF. The DNA of the CDR3 is TGTGCCAGCAGTCCCTCCCTAGCTAACTATGGCTACACCTTC.

The chain recombines TRBV10-2 with TRBJ2-1, with 7 positions matching TRBD1. This CDR3 comprises 15 residues. CDR1 is WSHSY, CDR2 SAAADI, per germline. V dropped 0 bases and J dropped 8; count of bases not matched to a gene: 7. Here the CDR3 DNA reads TGCGCCAGCAGTGAGTCCGTTACCGGGACAGATGAGCAGTTCTTC. This encodes CASSESVTGTDEQFF.

The V and J genes are TRBV6-6 and TRBJ1-2, with D possibly TRBD1 on 5 matching bases. Looked up from germline, CDR1 is MNHNY and CDR2 is SVGAGI (reference sequence). The CDR3 runs to 13 residues. V lost 6 bases, J lost 8 bases, and 16 bases lay in between. CDR3 protein: CASSPAAGGGYTF. CDR3 nucleotide sequence: TGTGCCAGCAGCCCGGCCGCCGGGGGAGGCTACACCTTC.

The chain carries TRBV28 and TRBJ2-7; the D gene is possibly TRBD2 (6 bases). V lost 2 bases, J lost 2 bases, and 13 bases lay in between. The CDR3 runs to 15 residues. The germline V gene has CDR1 MDHEN and CDR2 SYDVKM. As DNA, the CDR3 is TGTGCCAGCAGTTTAGGTGGAGGGTATACCTACGAGCAGTACTTC. Protein product: CASSLGGGYTYEQYF.

The V call is TRBV9, the J call TRBJ1-5; D unresolved. The V gene's germline CDR1 is SGDLS and CDR2 YYNGEE. The V and J ends lost 3 bases and 3 bases respectively, with 13 bases between them. The CDR3 totals 15 residues. The CDR3 DNA follows: TGTGCCAGCAGCGCCGGACGGTCGACCAATCAGCCCCAGCATTTT. Translating it yields CASSAGRSTNQPQHF.

V gene TRBV4-3 combines with J gene TRBJ1-6; TRBD1 is a possible D gene (6 bases). V was cut by 0 bases and J by 8 bases, with 29 bases left in between. Germline V gene lookup returns CDR1 LGHNA and CDR2 YSLEER. This CDR3 has 21 residues. The DNA for the CDR3 is TGCGCCAGCAGCCAAGATTTCGGGGAGGACAGTCTTTTTGGGGGCTATTCACCCCTCCACTTT. This gives the protein CASSQDFGEDSLFGGYSPLHF.

The chain has TRBV5-4 and TRBJ2-5; no firm D call. Matching the DNA end better, TRBJ2-7 makes the J call doubtful. The CDR3 is 14 amino acids. Germline values: CDR1 SGHNT, CDR2 YYREEE (reference sequence). Here the CDR3 reads CASSPSVGSYEQYF. CDR3 sequence (DNA): TGTGCCAGCAGCCCCTCGGTAGGGTCCTACGAGCAGTACTTC.

The chain is built from TRBV5-1 and TRBJ2-3; D might be TRBD2 (6 bases). The CDR3 extends over 15 amino acids. Germline V gives CDR1 SGHRS, CDR2 YFSETQ. V dropped 0 bases and J dropped 4 bases, with 12 bases sitting between them. As DNA, the CDR3 is TGCGCCAGCAGCTTGGTTCCGGGAGAAGCAGATACGCAGTATTTT. This encodes CASSLVPGEADTQYF. The entire variable domain, with the rest obtained from reference TRBV5-1 and TRBJ2-3, is as follows: KAGVTQTPRYLIKTRGQQVTLSCSPISGHRSVSWYQQTPGQGLQFLFEYFSETQRNKGNFPGRFSGRQFSNSRSEMNVSTLELGDSALYLCASSLVPGEADTQYFGPGTRLTVL.

CDR3 residues: CASSQGGAKNIQYF. The CDR3 nucleotides read TGTGCCAGCAGCCAAGGGGGGGCCAAAAACATTCAGTACTTC. The genes are TRBV4-2 and TRBJ2-4; D is perhaps TRBD1 or TRBD2 (5 bases each). Germline V gene data show CDR1 as LGHNA and CDR2 as YNFKEQ. CDR3 length: 14 amino acids. V lost 1 base and J 1 base, leaving 5 bases between the germline ends.

This clone was counted a single time. This rearrangement joins TRBV7-2 to TRBJ2-7, with 8 bases identical to TRBD2. The germline V gene encodes CDR1 SGHTA and CDR2 FQGNSA. J lost 0 bases, V lost 3 bases, and 7 bases had no gene match. This CDR3 region has 16 residues. Here the CDR3 reads CASSLVAGTLSYEQYF. CDR3 bases: TGTGCCAGCAGCTTGGTAGCGGGGACCCTCTCCTACGAGCAGTACTTC.

This clone was counted a few times. This sequence joins TRBV14 and TRBJ1-1; D call uncertain. Germline CDR1 reads SGHDN; CDR2 reads FVKESK. With 3 bases removed from V and 5 bases from J, the gap between germline ends came to 10 bases. The CDR3 is 13 residues long. CDR3 loop: CASSQLDGTEAFF. For the CDR3, the DNA is TGTGCCAGCAGCCAGCTTGACGGGACTGAAGCTTTCTTT.

V and J are TRBV6-5 and TRBJ1-5, with 10 bases matching TRBD1. This CDR3 has 14 residues. CDR1 is MNHEY, CDR2 SVGAGI, per germline. The ends lost 6 bases at V and 2 bases at J; junction bases unmatched: 1. The CDR3 loop reads CASRTGGRNQPQHF. CDR3 coding DNA: TGTGCCAGCAGGACAGGGGGCCGCAATCAGCCCCAGCATTTT.

The V and J genes are TRBV7-8 and TRBJ2-7, with D unclear. Germline CDR1 is SGHVS and CDR2 is FQNEAQ. The CDR3 runs to 12 residues. The ends were cut back, 6 bases at V and 0 bases at J, with 6 bases in the middle. The CDR3 nucleotides read TGTGCCAGCAGTTTCGTCTCCTACGAGCAGTACTTC. Translated: CASSFVSYEQYF.

The V call is TRBV9, the J call TRBJ2-1, with D possibly TRBD2 on 6 matching bases. Germline CDR1 is SGDLS and CDR2 is YYNGEE. The ends were cut back, 6 bases at V and 3 bases at J, with 16 bases in the middle. This CDR3 region has 15 residues. CDR3 residues: CASNEGGSGYNEQFF. The CDR3 DNA reads TGTGCCAGCAACGAAGGAGGTAGCGGCTACAATGAGCAGTTCTTC.

The V and J genes are TRBV28 and TRBJ1-2, with D perhaps matching TRBD1 (6 bases). V shed 7 bases and J shed 4 bases, with 10 bases lying between them. This CDR3 comprises 12 residues. Looked up from germline, CDR1 is MDHEN and CDR2 is SYDVKM. CDR3: CASMLRGYGYTF. The CDR3 DNA follows: TGTGCCAGCATGCTCAGGGGCTATGGCTACACCTTC.

The V and J genes are TRBV9 and TRBJ2-1, with TRBD2 as a possible D gene (5 bases). Deletions cut 0 bases from V and 13 bases from J, with 17 bases between. This CDR3 is 14 amino acids long. Per germline, CDR1 SGDLS and CDR2 YYNGEE. DNA for the CDR3: TGTGCCAGCAGCGTAGAGATGCAGGACTCACTACAGTTCTTC. It yields the protein CASSVEMQDSLQFF.

The chain recombines TRBV28 with TRBJ2-5, with D possibly being TRBD1 (6 bases). Judging by the DNA end, TRBJ2-7 fits better; the J call may be wrong. The CDR3 has 14 residues. Germline-derived CDR1 and CDR2 are MDHEN and SYDVKM. The CDR3 bases are TGTGCCAGCAGTTTGGGACACAGCTCCTACGAGCAGTACTTC. It codes for CASSLGHSSYEQYF.